The next 11 T cell receptor beta chains were all read from a single sample in a study of kidney transplant recipient with SARS-CoV-2 infection. TCRdb re-called the reads through MiXCR, storing one row per CDR3 protein. The sample carries about 240,000 distinct CDR3 sequences, 25% to 30% recorded once. This sample comprised a blood sample, obtained at baseline and between days 110 and 120 from a kidney transplant recipient. The receptors were gathered from a young adult male patient who had COVID-19 and was a kidney transplant recipient. The graft donor may have contributed some T cells.

This clonotype has ten or more counts. The rearrangement uses TRBV30 and TRBJ2-2; D possibly matches TRBD1 or TRBD2 (6 bases each). The CDR3 runs to 13 residues. Deletions cut 4 bases from V and 4 bases from J, with 10 bases between. Looked up from germline, CDR1 is GTSNPN and CDR2 is SVGIG (reference sequence). The CDR3 DNA follows: TGTGCCTGGAAGGGGGGTACCACCGGGGAGCTGTTTTTT. This sequence encodes CAWKGGTTGELFF.

This clonotype was seen many times. The rearrangement links TRBV3-1 to TRBJ2-2; D not certain. The V end lost 5 bases, the J end lost 5 bases, and 24 bases lay between the germline ends. CDR1 and CDR2 from the germline V gene are LGHDT and YNNKEL (reference sequence). The CDR3 extends over 18 amino acids. The CDR3 DNA follows: TGTGCCAGCAGCGACAAGTGTCCCATTTCAGGCTTGACCGGGGAGCTGTTTTTT. Translation gives CASSDKCPISGLTGELFF.

The table lists this clonotype with many counts. V gene TRBV5-8 combines with J gene TRBJ1-5; D unresolved. Trimming removed 2 bases at V and 6 bases at J, with 6 bases between. This CDR3 spans 12 amino acids. Germline values: CDR1 SGHTS, CDR2 YDEGEE. CDR3 nucleotides: TGTGCCAGCAGCTTAGCGGGTCAGCCCCAGCATTTT. Protein sequence: CASSLAGQPQHF.

This clonotype was observed many times. The chain joins TRBV2 to TRBJ2-1, with D unresolved. The CDR3 is 12 amino acids. Germline CDR1 SNHLY, CDR2 FYNNEI. V lost 0 bases and J lost 13, with 10 bases in between. The CDR3 here is CASSEADNAQFF. In DNA, the CDR3 is TGTGCCAGCAGTGAAGCTGACAATGCCCAGTTCTTC. The variable domain in full, with the rest retrieved from reference TRBV2 and TRBJ2-1, is EPEVTQTPSHQVTQMGQEVILRCVPISNHLYFYWYRQILGQKVEFLVSFYNNEISEKSEIFDDQFSVERPDGSNFTLKIRSTKLEDSAMYFCASSEADNAQFFGPGTRLTVL.

Comment on this clonotype: This could be a read error, since a much larger clone is one nucleotide away. The chain recombines TRBV6-5 with TRBJ2-2, with D tentatively TRBD1 or TRBD2 (5 bases each). The CDR3 extends over 15 amino acids. Germline V gene sequence: CDR1 MNHEY, CDR2 SVGAGI. CDR3 amino acids: CASSYLEGAVGVLFF. CDR3 sequence (DNA): TGTGCCAGCAGTTACTTGGAAGGGGCAGTCGGGGTGCTGTTTTTT.

For this clonotype: A much larger clone sits a single nucleotide away, making a read error possible. The chain couples TRBV5-1 to TRBJ2-2; a possible D gene is TRBD1 (6 bases). V was clipped by 7 bases and J by 0 bases, with 16 bases between them. Germline CDR1 reads SGHRS; CDR2 reads YFSETQ. CDR3 length: 16 residues. CDR3 sequence: CASGELQGANTGELFF. Written as DNA, the CDR3 is TGCGCCAGCGGGGAATTACAGGGAGCGAACACCGGGGAGCTGTTTTTT.

Turning to this clonotype: The CDR3 does not end in the conserved phenylalanine or tryptophan, so this is likely a read error. The chain is built from TRBV4-3 and TRBJ2-5; 8 positions match TRBD1. The assigned J gene may be wrong: the sequence end matches TRBJ2-7 better. Germline V gene sequence: CDR1 LGHNA, CDR2 YSLEER. The CDR3 sequence is 13 residues long. CDR3 sequence: CASGQRTGYEQYC. The CDR3 DNA follows: TGCGCCAGCGGCCAAAGGACAGGGTACGAGCAGTACTGC.

This clonotype has just a few counts. V gene TRBV19 combines with J gene TRBJ2-1; 9 nucleotides line up with TRBD2. V shed 3 bases, J shed 6 bases, and the junction held 9 bases outside the gene matches. Germline V gene sequence: CDR1 LNHDA, CDR2 SQIVND (reference sequence). The length of the CDR3 is 16 residues. The CDR3 coding sequence is TGTGCCAGTAGTATGAGAGGAGCGGGAGGTATCAATGAGCAGTTCTTC. It translates to CASSMRGAGGINEQFF.

This chain joins TRBV5-3 and TRBJ1-2, with D hard to call. TRBV5-3 is an open reading frame whose function is uncertain. V was cut by 7 bases and J by 4 bases, with 23 bases left in between. The length of the CDR3 is 16 residues. The CDR3 DNA sequence: TGTGCCAGACTGTCGCTAGTGATGAGAAAGACCTATGGCTACACCTTC. This codes for CARLSLVMRKTYGYTF.

This clonotype has at least ten counts. The chain recombines TRBV4-2 with TRBJ2-7; 10 positions match TRBD1. Germline V gene lookup returns CDR1 LGHNA and CDR2 YNFKEQ. This CDR3 region has 14 residues. Unmatched junction bases numbered 4, after V lost 1 base and J lost 7 bases. The CDR3 DNA reads TGTGCCAGCAGCCAAGGACAGGGGGCGGGGGAGCAGTACTTC. The encoded protein is CASSQGQGAGEQYF.

This clonotype occurred many times. The CDR3 loop is CASGIRNLQGKTYGYTF. DNA for the CDR3: TGTGCTAGTGGTATCAGGAATTTGCAGGGAAAGACCTATGGCTACACCTTC. This chain joins TRBV12-5 and TRBJ1-2, with a weak D call TRBD1 (5 bases). Per the germline V gene, CDR1 is LGHNT and CDR2 is FRNRAP. Trimming shortened V by 5 bases and J by 4 bases, and 23 bases separated the two germline ends. The CDR3 is 17 amino acids.